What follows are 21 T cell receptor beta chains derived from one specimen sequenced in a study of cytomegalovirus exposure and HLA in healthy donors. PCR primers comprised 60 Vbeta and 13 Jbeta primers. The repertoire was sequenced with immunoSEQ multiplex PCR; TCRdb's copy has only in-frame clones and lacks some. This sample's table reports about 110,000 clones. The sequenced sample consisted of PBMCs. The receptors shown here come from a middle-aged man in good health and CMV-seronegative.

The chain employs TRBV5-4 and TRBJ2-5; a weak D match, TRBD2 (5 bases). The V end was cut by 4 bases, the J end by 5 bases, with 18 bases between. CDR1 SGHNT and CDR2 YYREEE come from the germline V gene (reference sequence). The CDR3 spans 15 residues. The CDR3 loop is CASSPEWSREETQYF. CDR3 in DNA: TGTGCCAGCAGCCCCGAGTGGTCTAGGGAGGAGACCCAGTACTTC.

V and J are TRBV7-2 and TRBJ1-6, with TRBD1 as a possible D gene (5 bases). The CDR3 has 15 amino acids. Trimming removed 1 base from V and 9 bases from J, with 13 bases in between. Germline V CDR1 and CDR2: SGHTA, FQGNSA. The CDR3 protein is CASSLGGDIFSPLHF. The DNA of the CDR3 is TGTGCCAGCAGCTTAGGGGGGGATATATTTTCACCCCTCCACTTT.

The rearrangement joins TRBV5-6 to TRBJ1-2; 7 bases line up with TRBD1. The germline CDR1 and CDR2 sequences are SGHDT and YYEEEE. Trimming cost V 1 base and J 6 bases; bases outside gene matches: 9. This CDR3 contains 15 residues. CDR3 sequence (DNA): TGTGCCAGCAGCTTGTCAGGGGGTCCCCAGGATGGCTACACCTTC. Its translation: CASSLSGGPQDGYTF.

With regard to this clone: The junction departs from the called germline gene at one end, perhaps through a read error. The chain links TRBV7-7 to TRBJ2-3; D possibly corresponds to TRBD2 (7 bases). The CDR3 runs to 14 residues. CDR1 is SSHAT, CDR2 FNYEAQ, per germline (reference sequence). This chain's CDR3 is CASSRGAPPDTQYF. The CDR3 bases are TGTGCTAGCAGTCGGGGGGCGCCCCCAGATACGCAGTATTTT.

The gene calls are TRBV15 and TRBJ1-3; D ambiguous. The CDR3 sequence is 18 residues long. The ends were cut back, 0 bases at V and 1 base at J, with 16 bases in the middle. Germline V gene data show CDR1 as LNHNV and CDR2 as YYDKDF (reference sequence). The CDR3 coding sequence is TGTGCCACCAGCAGAGATCTGGCAGGTGCGGGTTCTGGAAACACCATATATTTT. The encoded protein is CATSRDLAGAGSGNTIYF. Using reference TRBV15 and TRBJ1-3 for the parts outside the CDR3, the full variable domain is DAMVIQNPRYQVTQFGKPVTLSCSQTLNHNVMYWYQQKSSQAPKLLFHYYDKDFNNEADTPDNFQSRRPNTSFCFLDIRSPGLGDTAMYLCATSRDLAGAGSGNTIYFGEGSWLTVV.

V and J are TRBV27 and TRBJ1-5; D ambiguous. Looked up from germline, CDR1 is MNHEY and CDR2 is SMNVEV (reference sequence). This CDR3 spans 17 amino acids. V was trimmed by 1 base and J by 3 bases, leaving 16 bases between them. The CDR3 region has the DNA TGTGCCAGCAGTTTATATTCTACAGAACCTTACAATCAGCCCCAGCATTTT. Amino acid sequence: CASSLYSTEPYNQPQHF.

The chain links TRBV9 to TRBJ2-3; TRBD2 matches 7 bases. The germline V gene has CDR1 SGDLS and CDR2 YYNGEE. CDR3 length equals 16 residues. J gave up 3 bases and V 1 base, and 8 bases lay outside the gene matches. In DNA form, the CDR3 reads TGTGCCAGCAGCGTAAGCGGGGATCCCGAGACAGATACGCAGTATTTT. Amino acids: CASSVSGDPETDTQYF. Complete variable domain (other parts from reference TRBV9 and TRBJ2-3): DSGVTQTPKHLITATGQRVTLRCSPRSGDLSVYWYQQSLDQGLQFLIQYYNGEERAKGNILERFSAQQFPDLHSELNLSSLELGDSALYFCASSVSGDPETDTQYFGPGTRLTVL.

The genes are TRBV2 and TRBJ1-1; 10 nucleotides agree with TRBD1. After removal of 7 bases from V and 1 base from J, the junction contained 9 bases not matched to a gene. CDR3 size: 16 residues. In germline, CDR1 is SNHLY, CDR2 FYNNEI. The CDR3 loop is CASMGQGTLENTEAFF. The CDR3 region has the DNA TGTGCCAGCATGGGACAGGGGACTCTTGAGAACACTGAAGCTTTCTTT.

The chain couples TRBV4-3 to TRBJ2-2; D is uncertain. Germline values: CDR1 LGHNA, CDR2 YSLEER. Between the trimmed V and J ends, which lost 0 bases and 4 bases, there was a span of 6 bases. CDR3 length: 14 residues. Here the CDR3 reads CASSQDLSTGELFF. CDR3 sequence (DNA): TGCGCCAGCAGCCAAGATCTATCCACCGGGGAGCTGTTTTTT.

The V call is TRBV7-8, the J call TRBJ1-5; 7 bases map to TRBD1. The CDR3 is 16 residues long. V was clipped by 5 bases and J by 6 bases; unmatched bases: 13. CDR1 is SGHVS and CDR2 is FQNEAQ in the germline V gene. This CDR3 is CASSHSPTGNGQPQHF. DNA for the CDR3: TGTGCCAGCAGCCACTCCCCGACAGGGAACGGTCAGCCCCAGCATTTT. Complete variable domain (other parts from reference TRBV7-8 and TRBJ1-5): GAGVSQSPRYKVAKRGQDVALRCDPISGHVSLFWYQQALGQGPEFLTYFQNEAQLDKSGLPSDRFFAERPEGSVSTLKIQRTQQEDSAVYLCASSHSPTGNGQPQHFGDGTRLSIL.

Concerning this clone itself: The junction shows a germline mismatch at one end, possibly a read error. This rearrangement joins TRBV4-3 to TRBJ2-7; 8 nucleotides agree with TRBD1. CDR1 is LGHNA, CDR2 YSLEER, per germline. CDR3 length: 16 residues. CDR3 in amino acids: CASSQERAGGSHEQYF. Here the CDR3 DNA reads TGCGCCAGCAGCCAAGAAAGAGCAGGGGGCTCCCACGAGCAGTACTTC.

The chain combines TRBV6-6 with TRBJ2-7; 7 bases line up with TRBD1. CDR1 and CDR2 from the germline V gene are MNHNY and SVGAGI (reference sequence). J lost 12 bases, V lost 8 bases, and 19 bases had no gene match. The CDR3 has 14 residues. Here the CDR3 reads CASGPGTEGTARYF. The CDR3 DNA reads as TGTGCCAGCGGACCCGGGACAGAAGGGACCGCCCGGTACTTC.

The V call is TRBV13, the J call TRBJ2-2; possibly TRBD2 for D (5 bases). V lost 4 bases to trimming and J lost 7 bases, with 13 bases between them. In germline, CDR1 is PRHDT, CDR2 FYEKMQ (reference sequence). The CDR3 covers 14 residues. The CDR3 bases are TGTGCCAGCAGCTCAAGGACTTGCGGCGGGGAGCTGTTTTTT. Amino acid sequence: CASSSRTCGGELFF.

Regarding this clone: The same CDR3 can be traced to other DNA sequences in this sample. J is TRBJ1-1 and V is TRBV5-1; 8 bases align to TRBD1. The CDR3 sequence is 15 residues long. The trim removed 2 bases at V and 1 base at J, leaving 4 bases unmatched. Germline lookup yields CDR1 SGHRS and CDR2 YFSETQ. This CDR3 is CASSFGTGENTEAFF. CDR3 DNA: TGCGCCAGCAGCTTCGGGACAGGAGAGAACACTGAAGCTTTCTTT.

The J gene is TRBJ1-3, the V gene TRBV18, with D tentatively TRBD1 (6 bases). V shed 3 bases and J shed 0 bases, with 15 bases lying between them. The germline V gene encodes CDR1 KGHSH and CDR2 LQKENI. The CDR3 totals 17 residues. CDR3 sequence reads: CASSPLNRASSGNTIYF. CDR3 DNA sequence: TGTGCCAGCTCACCGCTGAACAGGGCCAGCTCTGGAAACACCATATATTTT.

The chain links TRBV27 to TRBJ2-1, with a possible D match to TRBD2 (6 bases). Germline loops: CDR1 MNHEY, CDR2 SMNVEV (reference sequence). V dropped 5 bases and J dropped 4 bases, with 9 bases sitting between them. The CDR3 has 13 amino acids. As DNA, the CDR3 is TGTGCCAGCAGTCGGGCGGGATACAATGAGCAGTTCTTC. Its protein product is CASSRAGYNEQFF.

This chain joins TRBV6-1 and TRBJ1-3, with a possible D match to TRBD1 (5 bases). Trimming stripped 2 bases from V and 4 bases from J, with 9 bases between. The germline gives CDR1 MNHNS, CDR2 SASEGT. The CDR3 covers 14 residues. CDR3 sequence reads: CASSEKGSGNTIYF. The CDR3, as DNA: TGTGCCAGCAGTGAAAAGGGGTCGGGAAACACCATATATTTT.

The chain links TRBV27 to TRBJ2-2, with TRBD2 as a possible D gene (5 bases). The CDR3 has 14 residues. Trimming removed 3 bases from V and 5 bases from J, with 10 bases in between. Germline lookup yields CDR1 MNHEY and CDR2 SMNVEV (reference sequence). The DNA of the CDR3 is TGTGCCAGCAGTTTCTCTCGGACTACCGGGGAGCTGTTTTTT. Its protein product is CASSFSRTTGELFF.

The DNA for the CDR3 is TGTGCCAGCACAAAACAGGGTGTCATGGTAGATGGCTACACCTTC. The encoded protein is CASTKQGVMVDGYTF. The V and J genes are TRBV2 and TRBJ1-2; TRBD1 might be the D (6 bases). Trimming took 7 bases from V and 6 from J, leaving 21 bases between them. Looked up from germline, CDR1 is SNHLY and CDR2 is FYNNEI. This CDR3 comprises 15 residues. The full variable domain, completed using reference TRBV2 and TRBJ1-2, is EPEVTQTPSHQVTQMGQEVILRCVPISNHLYFYWYRQILGQKVEFLVSFYNNEISEKSEIFDDQFSVERPDGSNFTLKIRSTKLEDSAMYFCASTKQGVMVDGYTFGSGTRLTVV.

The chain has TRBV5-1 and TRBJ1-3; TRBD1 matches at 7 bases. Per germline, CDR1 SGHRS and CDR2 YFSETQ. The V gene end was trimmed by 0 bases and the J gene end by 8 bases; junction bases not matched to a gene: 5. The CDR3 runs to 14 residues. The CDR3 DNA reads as TGCGCCAGCAGCTTGGGGACAGGTGCCGACACCATATATTTT. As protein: CASSLGTGADTIYF.

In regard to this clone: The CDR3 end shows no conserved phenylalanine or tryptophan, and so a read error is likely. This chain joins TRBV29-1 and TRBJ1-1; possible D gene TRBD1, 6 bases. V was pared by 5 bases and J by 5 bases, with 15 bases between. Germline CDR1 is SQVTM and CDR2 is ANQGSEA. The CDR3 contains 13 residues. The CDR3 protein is CSVLGGWFTEAFL. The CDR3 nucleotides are TGCAGCGTTCTAGGGGGTTGGTTTACTGAAGCTTTCCTT.